These T cell receptor beta chains were read from a single sample in a study of radiation and T cells in renal cell carcinoma. TCRdb keeps only in-frame clones here, not all; method: immunoSEQ multiplex PCR. Of some 130,000 clones detected, 80% to 90% appear once; the ten largest clones hold less than 2.5%. Here the sequenced sample was blood, taken from a patient whose treatment included radiotherapy and nephrectomy. The receptor source for this set is a woman aged 60-70 years with renal cell carcinoma. The CDR3 runs from the conserved cysteine through the conserved F or W. A D gene is named only where the DNA matches it firmly. For some rows the clone size is stated as once, few or many, or as a class when expanded; others skip it.

d_gene | j_gene | v_gene | abundance | CDR3nt | CDR3aa
TRBD1 | TRBJ1-4 | TRBV10-1 | NA | TGCGCCAGCAGTCCGGGACAGGGAGGGAAGGAAAAACTGTTTTTT | CASSPGQGGKEKLFF
NA | TRBJ2-5 | TRBV7-9 | NA | TGTGCCAGCAGCTTAGGCAGGGGAAGTGAGACCCAGTACTTC | CASSLGRGSETQYF
NA | TRBJ2-2 | TRBV5-1 | NA | TGCGCCAGCAGCTTGGAAGCAGGGGAGCTGTTTTTT | CASSLEAGELFF
NA | TRBJ2-1 | TRBV7-9 | NA | TGTGCCAGCAGCCCATCCCTTGGACAATCAATCAATGAGCAGTTCTTC | CASSPSLGQSINEQFF
NA | TRBJ1-1 | TRBV2 | NA | TGTGCCAGCAGTGAAATGGGGGACCAAGCTTTCTTT | CASSEMGDQAFF
NA | TRBJ2-7 | TRBV4-1 | NA | TGCGCCAGCAGCCAAGAGGAAACTACTCGGCAGTACTTC | CASSQEETTRQYF
NA | TRBJ1-1 | TRBV5-1 | NA | TGCGCCAGCAGCTTGGAAGTTTCGGACAGTGAAGCTTTCTTT | CASSLEVSDSEAFF
TRBD2 | TRBJ2-6 | TRBV28 | NA | TGTGCCAGCCGCGGGGGGCGGGTGGCTGGGGCCAACGTCCTGACTTTC | CASRGGRVAGANVLTF
TRBD1 | TRBJ2-3 | TRBV5-1 | NA | TGCGCCAGCAGCCTCGGGACAGGGGTCACAGATACGCAGTATTTT | CASSLGTGVTDTQYF
NA | TRBJ1-2 | TRBV20-1 | NA | TGCAGTGCCACCTCAGGGGACCGGAGGACCTTC | CSATSGDRRTF
NA | TRBJ2-6 | TRBV6-5 | once | TGTGCCAGCGGACGGGGTTCTGGGGCCAACGTCCTGACTTTC | CASGRGSGANVLTF
NA | TRBJ2-5 | TRBV5-1 | NA | TGCGCCAGCAGCTTGACAGAAGAGACCCAGTACTTC | CASSLTEETQYF
NA | TRBJ2-3 | TRBV5-6 | NA | TGTGCCAGCAGCTTGGTACGGGGAGGCACAGATACGCAGTATTTT | CASSLVRGGTDTQYF
NA | TRBJ1-2 | TRBV28 | NA | TGTGCCAGCAGTTTATATGGCTATGGCTACACCTTC | CASSLYGYGYTF
NA | TRBJ1-2 | TRBV11-1 | few | TGTGCCAGCAGCCCAGGGATTACCTATGGCTACACCTTC | CASSPGITYGYTF
NA | TRBJ1-2 | TRBV28 | NA | TGTGCCAGCAATTCTGGAAGGGGAGACTATGGCTACACCTTC | CASNSGRGDYGYTF
NA | TRBJ1-2 | TRBV15 | NA | TGTGCCACCAGCAGAGATCCGAGGGAGGACTATGGCTACACCTTC | CATSRDPREDYGYTF
NA | TRBJ1-5 | TRBV15 | NA | TGTGCCACCAGCAGAGGGGGGAGGGACAATCAGCCCCAGCATTTT | CATSRGGRDNQPQHF
NA | TRBJ2-7 | TRBV5-6 | NA | TGTGCCAGCAGCAACGCGGGTTTCTACGAGCAGTACTTC | CASSNAGFYEQYF
TRBD1 | TRBJ2-7 | TRBV6-1 | few | TGTGCCAGCAGTGAAGGTTTTGGCAGGGGGCAGTCCTACGAGCAGTACTTC | CASSEGFGRGQSYEQYF
NA | TRBJ2-3 | TRBV7-9 | NA | TGTGCCAGCAGCCGGACGCGTAGCACAGATACGCAGTATTTT | CASSRTRSTDTQYF
NA | TRBJ2-7 | TRBV23-1 | NA | TGCGCCAGCAGCTTCGGACGGCCCTACGAGCAGTACTTC | CASSFGRPYEQYF
NA | TRBJ2-7 | TRBV18 | NA | TGTGCCAGCTCACCATCCCAGACCTACGAGCGGCAGTACTTC | CASSPSQTYERQYF